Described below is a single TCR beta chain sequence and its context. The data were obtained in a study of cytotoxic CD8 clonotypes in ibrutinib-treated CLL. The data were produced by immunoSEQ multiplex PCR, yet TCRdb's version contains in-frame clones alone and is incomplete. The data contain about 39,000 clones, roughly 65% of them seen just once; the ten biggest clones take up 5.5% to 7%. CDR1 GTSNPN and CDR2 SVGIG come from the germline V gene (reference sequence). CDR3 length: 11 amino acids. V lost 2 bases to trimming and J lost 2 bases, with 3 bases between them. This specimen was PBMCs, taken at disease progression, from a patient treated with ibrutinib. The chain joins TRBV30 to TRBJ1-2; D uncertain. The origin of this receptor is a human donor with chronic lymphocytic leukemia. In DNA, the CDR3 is TGTGCCTGGAGTCCCAACTATGGCTACACCTTC. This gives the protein CAWSPNYGYTF.